These T cell receptor beta chains were read from a single sample in a study of cytomegalovirus exposure and HLA in healthy donors. Using immunoSEQ multiplex PCR, the repertoire was profiled, and TCRdb retains in-frame clones only, with some absent. Found here are roughly 180,000 clones, roughly four fifths of them singletons; the top ten hold about 0.69%. The sample was PBMCs. The receptors here all came from a female donor in good health and CMV-seronegative. CDR3s include the opening cysteine and the closing phenylalanine or tryptophan. D genes are given only for firm matches. Clone size, where shown, is once, few, many, or a class for clones that have expanded.

j_call: TRBJ1-1; v_call: TRBV10-3; d_call: -; clone_size: once; cdr3_nt: TGTGCCATCAGTGAAAGGAGGGAGGCAGGGAGAGGGAACACTGAAGCTTTCTTT; cdr3_aa: CAISERREAGRGNTEAFF
j_call: TRBJ2-7; v_call: TRBV4-2; d_call: -; clone_size: once; cdr3_nt: TGTGCCAGCAGCCAAGACGGGGGAGGGGGATACGAGCAGTACTTC; cdr3_aa: CASSQDGGGGYEQYF
j_call: TRBJ1-2; v_call: TRBV5-1; d_call: -; clone_size: -; cdr3_nt: TGCGCCAGCAGCCGGGAGAGGGGTACTGGCTATGGCTACACCTTC; cdr3_aa: CASSRERGTGYGYTF
j_call: TRBJ2-7; v_call: TRBV28; d_call: TRBD1; clone_size: -; cdr3_nt: TGTGCCAGCAGGTCACCGGGACAGTCCTACGAGCAGTACTTC; cdr3_aa: CASRSPGQSYEQYF
j_call: TRBJ2-5; v_call: TRBV7-6; d_call: TRBD1; clone_size: -; cdr3_nt: TGTGCCAGCAGCCTTATCAGGGGGACGGAGACCCAGTACTTC; cdr3_aa: CASSLIRGTETQYF
j_call: TRBJ2-2; v_call: TRBV6-1; d_call: -; clone_size: -; cdr3_nt: TGTGCCAGCAAGGGGAACAGGAACACCGGGGAGCTGTTTTTT; cdr3_aa: CASKGNRNTGELFF
j_call: TRBJ1-1; v_call: TRBV11-3; d_call: TRBD1; clone_size: -; cdr3_nt: TGTGCCAGCAGCGACAGGGGTCCCCATCGGCCAGCTTTCTTT; cdr3_aa: CASSDRGPHRPAFF
j_call: TRBJ2-3; v_call: TRBV7-3; d_call: -; clone_size: -; cdr3_nt: TGTGCCAGCAGCTTTACTCCCGGGGGGCCTTCAGTATCTGATACGCAGTATTTT; cdr3_aa: CASSFTPGGPSVSDTQYF
j_call: TRBJ2-7; v_call: TRBV10-3; d_call: TRBD1; clone_size: -; cdr3_nt: TGTGCCATCAGTGAGCTAGGGGCGCGGACAGGGGGCGCTTTGCGGTACTTC; cdr3_aa: CAISELGARTGGALRYF
j_call: TRBJ1-3; v_call: TRBV4-1; d_call: -; clone_size: -; cdr3_nt: TGCGCCAGCAGCTACGGGGAGTTTCGGGGAAACACCATATATTTT; cdr3_aa: CASSYGEFRGNTIYF
j_call: TRBJ1-1; v_call: TRBV7-2; d_call: TRBD1; clone_size: -; cdr3_nt: TGTGCCAGCAGCTTGGGACAGGTCGGGACTGAAGCTTTCTTT; cdr3_aa: CASSLGQVGTEAFF
j_call: TRBJ1-5; v_call: TRBV27; d_call: -; clone_size: -; cdr3_nt: TGTGCCAGCCCTGGGGGGCAGCCCCAGCATTTT; cdr3_aa: CASPGGQPQHF
j_call: TRBJ2-5; v_call: TRBV5-1; d_call: -; clone_size: -; cdr3_nt: TGCGCCAGCAGCGCCTCCGGGGACCAGTACTTC; cdr3_aa: CASSASGDQYF
j_call: TRBJ1-2; v_call: TRBV5-4; d_call: TRBD1; clone_size: -; cdr3_nt: TGTGCCAGCAGCTTACCGACAGGGGGCGGGGCCTTC; cdr3_aa: CASSLPTGGGAF
j_call: TRBJ1-2; v_call: TRBV5-6; d_call: -; clone_size: -; cdr3_nt: TGTGCCAGCAGCTTCTACAGGGACCCTTATGGCTACACCTTC; cdr3_aa: CASSFYRDPYGYTF
j_call: TRBJ1-1; v_call: TRBV29-1; d_call: -; clone_size: -; cdr3_nt: TGCAGCGTGACAGCCGCCGGAGCTTTCTTT; cdr3_aa: CSVTAAGAFF
j_call: TRBJ1-1; v_call: TRBV28; d_call: -; clone_size: -; cdr3_nt: TGTGCCATCTCAGGCCCCGGGAGCACTGAAGCTTTCTTT; cdr3_aa: CAISGPGSTEAFF
j_call: TRBJ2-5; v_call: TRBV7-7; d_call: -; clone_size: -; cdr3_nt: TGTGCTAGCAGCTTTATTTCGGGGGAAGAGACCCAGTACTTC; cdr3_aa: CASSFISGEETQYF
j_call: TRBJ1-5; v_call: TRBV19; d_call: -; clone_size: -; cdr3_nt: TGTGCCAGTAGCTCGGGGGTCCAGCCCCAGCATTTT; cdr3_aa: CASSSGVQPQHF
j_call: TRBJ2-3; v_call: TRBV11-2; d_call: TRBD1; clone_size: -; cdr3_nt: TGTGCCAGCAGCCTCACAGGGGATCAAACAGATACGCAGTATTTT; cdr3_aa: CASSLTGDQTDTQYF
j_call: TRBJ2-7; v_call: TRBV10-3; d_call: -; clone_size: -; cdr3_nt: TGTGCTACCACAGTCGGCCAGACAGTATACGAGCAGTACTTC; cdr3_aa: CATTVGQTVYEQYF
j_call: TRBJ2-3; v_call: TRBV25-1; d_call: TRBD1; clone_size: -; cdr3_nt: TGTGCCAGCTGTGGACAGGGTTCGTTGGATACGCAGTATTTT; cdr3_aa: CASCGQGSLDTQYF
j_call: TRBJ2-7; v_call: TRBV2; d_call: -; clone_size: -; cdr3_nt: TGTGCCAGCAGTGTGAGAAACTGGGGGACTCGCGAGCAGTACTTC; cdr3_aa: CASSVRNWGTREQYF
j_call: TRBJ2-7; v_call: TRBV14; d_call: TRBD1; clone_size: -; cdr3_nt: TGTGCCAGCAGCCGCATAACAGGGGATGAGCAGTACTTC; cdr3_aa: CASSRITGDEQYF
j_call: TRBJ2-1; v_call: TRBV27; d_call: TRBD1; clone_size: few; cdr3_nt: TGTGCCAGCAGTTACGGGACAGGGTCACACAATGAGCAGTTCTTC; cdr3_aa: CASSYGTGSHNEQFF
j_call: TRBJ2-5; v_call: TRBV15; d_call: -; clone_size: -; cdr3_nt: TGTGCCACCAGCGCGGTGTTTGAGGTTGGAGAGACCCAGTACTTC; cdr3_aa: CATSAVFEVGETQYF
j_call: TRBJ2-3; v_call: TRBV10-3; d_call: TRBD1; clone_size: -; cdr3_nt: TGTGCCATCAGTGACGGACAGGGTCGTGCTGATACGCAGTATTTT; cdr3_aa: CAISDGQGRADTQYF
j_call: TRBJ1-4; v_call: TRBV19; d_call: TRBD1; clone_size: -; cdr3_nt: TGTGCCAGTAGTAACAGGGGAGGCACTAATGAAAAACTGTTTTTT; cdr3_aa: CASSNRGGTNEKLFF
j_call: TRBJ2-7; v_call: TRBV30; d_call: TRBD2; clone_size: -; cdr3_nt: TGTGCCTGGAGTGTCGGGTTGACTAGCCCTACCTACGAGCAGTACTTC; cdr3_aa: CAWSVGLTSPTYEQYF
j_call: TRBJ2-1; v_call: TRBV7-8; d_call: TRBD2; clone_size: -; cdr3_nt: TGTGCCAGCAGCGAGGGACTAGCGGGAGGGACTAAGCAGTTCTTC; cdr3_aa: CASSEGLAGGTKQFF
j_call: TRBJ1-2; v_call: TRBV19; d_call: -; clone_size: once; cdr3_nt: TGTGCCTCGGGGCGGGGAGGAACCCAGTATGGCTACACCTTC; cdr3_aa: CASGRGGTQYGYTF
j_call: TRBJ2-4; v_call: TRBV5-6; d_call: -; clone_size: few; cdr3_nt: TGTGCCAGCAGCTTGGCCTTTCAGGGCGCGAACATTCAGTACTTC; cdr3_aa: CASSLAFQGANIQYF
j_call: TRBJ2-7; v_call: TRBV4-1; d_call: -; clone_size: -; cdr3_nt: TGCGCCAGCAGCCCCTGGCCCAGGACCTACGAGCAGTACTTC; cdr3_aa: CASSPWPRTYEQYF
j_call: TRBJ1-1; v_call: TRBV19; d_call: TRBD1; clone_size: few; cdr3_nt: TGTGCCAGTAGTATAGGCCCCAGGGGGCCGTTTGGAGCTTTCTTT; cdr3_aa: CASSIGPRGPFGAFF
j_call: TRBJ1-1; v_call: TRBV7-9; d_call: -; clone_size: -; cdr3_nt: TGTGCCAGCAGCCTCGGACAGGAAGCTTTCTTT; cdr3_aa: CASSLGQEAFF
j_call: TRBJ1-2; v_call: TRBV4-2; d_call: -; clone_size: once; cdr3_nt: TGTGCCAGCAGCCTCCCTGGGGCCTATGGCTACACCTTC; cdr3_aa: CASSLPGAYGYTF
j_call: TRBJ1-2; v_call: TRBV4-3; d_call: -; clone_size: -; cdr3_nt: TGCGCCAGCAGCCAAATAGAAAAAGGGGTCACGGAGGGCTACACCTTC; cdr3_aa: CASSQIEKGVTEGYTF
j_call: TRBJ2-7; v_call: TRBV9; d_call: -; clone_size: few; cdr3_nt: TGTGCCAGCAGCCCCGGGACTTCGCCCTACGAGCAGTACTTC; cdr3_aa: CASSPGTSPYEQYF
j_call: TRBJ2-7; v_call: TRBV19; d_call: TRBD2; clone_size: -; cdr3_nt: TGTGCCAGTAGGACGACTAGCGGATTCTCCTACGAGCAGTACTTC; cdr3_aa: CASRTTSGFSYEQYF
j_call: TRBJ1-6; v_call: TRBV5-1; d_call: TRBD1; clone_size: -; cdr3_nt: TGCGCCAGCAGCCACGGACAGGGAGGCCGCTCCTATAATTCACCCCTCCACTTT; cdr3_aa: CASSHGQGGRSYNSPLHF
j_call: TRBJ1-1; v_call: TRBV4-1; d_call: -; clone_size: -; cdr3_nt: TGCGCCAGCAGCCTCGAGGGCGTTCGTGGTCACACTGAAGCTTTCTTT; cdr3_aa: CASSLEGVRGHTEAFF
j_call: TRBJ2-1; v_call: TRBV5-8; d_call: -; clone_size: -; cdr3_nt: TGTGCCAGCAGCTTGGGTCGCTCTATGAGCAATGAGCAGTTCTTC; cdr3_aa: CASSLGRSMSNEQFF
j_call: TRBJ2-2; v_call: TRBV7-3; d_call: TRBD2; clone_size: -; cdr3_nt: TGTGCCCTCTCGCGGCGGGAGGGGAACACCGGGGAGCTGTTTTTT; cdr3_aa: CALSRREGNTGELFF